This paragraph reports one T cell receptor (beta chain). Its antigen is not identified. Measured with immunoSEQ multiplex PCR; TCRdb has only the in-frame clones, and not every one. Of some 250,000 clones listed, about 92% are singletons. The CDR3 loop spans 18 amino acids. With 7 bases removed from V and 5 bases from J, the gap between germline ends came to 27 bases. Germline CDR1 and CDR2: ENHRY and SYGVKD. The sample is drawn from a study of cytomegalovirus exposure and HLA in healthy donors. Overall study findings and caveats: It was 160 or so TCR beta chains that were listed as cytomegalovirus-associated.

The clonotype comes from a woman younger than 45 in good health and CMV-seronegative. The chain couples TRBV10-3 to TRBJ2-1; D ambiguous. Sequencing input: PBMCs. The CDR3 loop is CAIKSVDATLPRHNEQFF. The CDR3 DNA follows: TGTGCCATCAAGTCTGTCGATGCTACTTTACCTAGGCACAATGAGCAGTTCTTC.